The sequence of this TCR beta chain was determined in a study of T cells in Graves' hyperthyroidism and ophthalmopathy. Study-wide results and limits: Also found in blood were most expanded thyroid clonotypes above 0.001. A median around 6.8 months before onset, the model predicted ophthalmopathy.

Authors of the study amplified TCR beta CDR3 regions from RNA transcripts. First-round RT-PCR targeting the TCR CDR3 was performed with the HTBI primer set. TCRdb re-called the multiplex PCR reads with MiXCR, one entry per CDR3 protein. The repertoire includes 620,000 or so distinct CDR3 sequences, about 14% of them detected once, and around an eighth sits in the top ten. To note about this clonotype: Its target is unknown.

Germline CDR1 and CDR2: KGHSH and LQKENI. This CDR3 has 17 amino acids. J gave up 2 bases and V 5 bases, and 7 bases lay outside the gene matches. The receptor was isolated from a woman in her forties or fifties with Graves' ophthalmopathy. V usage is TRBV18 and J usage is TRBJ2-3; TRBD2 matches 13 bases. Input material: blood. CDR3 sequence: CASSTLGLAGATDTQYF. The CDR3 DNA reads TGTGCCAGCTCAACCCTCGGACTAGCGGGAGCCACAGATACGCAGTATTTT.